This is a list of T cell receptor beta chains from one sample in a study of blood T cell repertoires in COVID-19. The protocol was immunoSEQ multiplex PCR, while the TCRdb copy is restricted to in-frame clones and leaves out a portion. The sample consists of about 220,000 clones, roughly 80% of them appearing once. What was sequenced was PBMCs or T cells enriched from blood (not recorded which). The receptors here all came from a woman in her 40s with acute COVID-19. Both conserved end residues are part of each CDR3. D genes are given only for firm matches. Clone size appears in some rows only: once, few, many, or a class for an expanded clone.

cdr3_aa: CASSSLGTGLTGELFF; cdr3_nt: TGTGCCAGCAGTTCTCTCGGGACAGGGCTCACCGGGGAGCTGTTTTTT; v_call: TRBV6-5; clone_size: NA; j_call: TRBJ2-2; d_call: TRBD1
cdr3_aa: CASSQELRRGRGETQYF; cdr3_nt: TGTGCCAGCAGCCAAGAGCTGCGGAGGGGACGGGGGGAGACCCAGTACTTC; v_call: TRBV3-1/TRBV3-2; clone_size: NA; j_call: TRBJ2-5; d_call: NA
cdr3_aa: CASSLVRGQGADEKLFF; cdr3_nt: TGTGCCAGCAGCTTAGTAAGGGGACAGGGGGCGGATGAAAAACTGTTTTTT; v_call: TRBV11-2; clone_size: NA; j_call: TRBJ1-4; d_call: TRBD1
cdr3_aa: CASSLETGFYNEQFF; cdr3_nt: TGTGCCAGCAGCTTAGAAACGGGATTCTACAATGAGCAGTTCTTC; v_call: TRBV7-8; clone_size: NA; j_call: TRBJ2-1; d_call: NA
cdr3_aa: CASSPLEGGYNEQFF; cdr3_nt: TGTGCCAGCAGCCCCCTGGAGGGAGGCTACAATGAGCAGTTCTTC; v_call: TRBV7-9; clone_size: NA; j_call: TRBJ2-1; d_call: NA
cdr3_aa: CASSFFRTPYGYTF; cdr3_nt: TGTGCCAGCAGCTTTTTTCGGACACCCTATGGCTACACCTTC; v_call: TRBV5-6; clone_size: NA; j_call: TRBJ1-2; d_call: NA
cdr3_aa: CASSQQASQGWNYGYTF; cdr3_nt: TGCGCCAGCAGCCAACAGGCCTCACAGGGGTGGAACTATGGCTACACCTTC; v_call: TRBV4-3; clone_size: NA; j_call: TRBJ1-2; d_call: TRBD1
cdr3_aa: CANRGEEGSPLHF; cdr3_nt: TGTGCCAACCGGGGGGAAGAGGGTTCACCCCTCCACTTT; v_call: TRBV2; clone_size: NA; j_call: TRBJ1-6; d_call: NA
cdr3_aa: CASSPGGQQETQYF; cdr3_nt: TGTGCCAGCAGCCCCGGAGGACAGCAAGAGACCCAGTACTTC; v_call: TRBV28; clone_size: NA; j_call: TRBJ2-5; d_call: NA
cdr3_aa: CSASILPGQGATGELFF; cdr3_nt: TGCAGTGCTAGTATACTACCGGGACAGGGGGCGACCGGGGAGCTGTTTTTT; v_call: TRBV20-1; clone_size: NA; j_call: TRBJ2-2; d_call: TRBD1
cdr3_aa: CATSRGMEEKLFF; cdr3_nt: TGTGCCACCAGCAGAGGTATGGAGGAAAAACTGTTTTTT; v_call: TRBV15; clone_size: NA; j_call: TRBJ1-4; d_call: NA
cdr3_aa: CASSLATGGDYEQYF; cdr3_nt: TGTGCCAGCAGCCTCGCGACAGGGGGCGATTACGAGCAGTACTTC; v_call: TRBV11-3; clone_size: NA; j_call: TRBJ2-7; d_call: TRBD1
cdr3_aa: CASSPLLQGADTGELFF; cdr3_nt: TGTGCCAGCAGCCCGTTGTTACAGGGGGCCGACACCGGGGAGCTGTTTTTT; v_call: TRBV7-6; clone_size: NA; j_call: TRBJ2-2; d_call: TRBD1
cdr3_aa: CSVEGQGFGGSRTDTQYF; cdr3_nt: TGCAGCGTTGAGGGACAGGGTTTCGGCGGGAGTCGAACAGATACGCAGTATTTT; v_call: TRBV29-1; clone_size: NA; j_call: TRBJ2-3; d_call: TRBD1
cdr3_aa: CASSLRGRAGGVDTQYF; cdr3_nt: TGTGCCAGCAGCTTAAGGGGGCGAGCGGGAGGGGTGGATACGCAGTATTTT; v_call: TRBV7-3; clone_size: NA; j_call: TRBJ2-3; d_call: TRBD2
cdr3_aa: CASSQDSGGPHEQFF; cdr3_nt: TGTGCCAGCAGCCAAGATAGCGGGGGCCCCCATGAGCAGTTCTTC; v_call: TRBV3-1/TRBV3-2; clone_size: NA; j_call: TRBJ2-1; d_call: TRBD2
cdr3_aa: CASSHPDSYNEQFF; cdr3_nt: TGTGCCAGCAGCCACCCAGACAGCTACAATGAGCAGTTCTTC; v_call: TRBV7-3; clone_size: NA; j_call: TRBJ2-1; d_call: NA
cdr3_aa: CASSPLVNTEAFF; cdr3_nt: TGTGCCAGCAGTCCCCTTGTGAACACTGAAGCTTTCTTT; v_call: TRBV27; clone_size: NA; j_call: TRBJ1-1; d_call: NA
cdr3_aa: CASRDPWGNTQYF; cdr3_nt: TGCGCCAGCAGAGATCCCTGGGGCAATACGCAGTATTTT; v_call: TRBV10-2; clone_size: few; j_call: TRBJ2-3; d_call: NA
cdr3_aa: CASSLTPAGEKLFF; cdr3_nt: TGTGCCAGCAGCTTGACACCCGCGGGGGAAAAACTGTTTTTT; v_call: TRBV5-6; clone_size: few; j_call: TRBJ1-4; d_call: NA
cdr3_aa: CASSRDRVNTGELFF; cdr3_nt: TGTGCCAGTAGTAGGGACAGGGTGAACACCGGGGAGCTGTTTTTT; v_call: TRBV19; clone_size: many; j_call: TRBJ2-2; d_call: TRBD1
cdr3_aa: CASSEQASGVYNEQFF; cdr3_nt: TGTGCCAGCAGTGAACAAGCTAGCGGGGTATACAATGAGCAGTTCTTC; v_call: TRBV6-1; clone_size: NA; j_call: TRBJ2-1; d_call: TRBD2
cdr3_aa: CASSPESLSNQPQHF; cdr3_nt: TGTGCCAGCAGCCCCGAGTCTCTCAGCAATCAGCCCCAGCATTTT; v_call: TRBV2; clone_size: NA; j_call: TRBJ1-5; d_call: NA
cdr3_aa: CASSPIGGANSPLHF; cdr3_nt: TGTGCCAGTAGCCCCATTGGAGGGGCTAATTCACCCCTCCACTTT; v_call: TRBV19; clone_size: once; j_call: TRBJ1-6; d_call: NA
cdr3_aa: CAWSAEQGADTQYF; cdr3_nt: TGTGCCTGGAGTGCAGAACAGGGGGCAGATACGCAGTATTTT; v_call: TRBV30; clone_size: NA; j_call: TRBJ2-3; d_call: TRBD1
cdr3_aa: CASIGLAHLKNTQYF; cdr3_nt: TGTGCCAGCATAGGGCTAGCTCACCTCAAGAATACGCAGTATTTT; v_call: TRBV5-6; clone_size: NA; j_call: TRBJ2-3; d_call: NA
cdr3_aa: CASSQGASGHSTDTQYF; cdr3_nt: TGCGCCAGCAGCCAAGGAGCTAGCGGACACAGCACAGATACGCAGTATTTT; v_call: TRBV4-3; clone_size: NA; j_call: TRBJ2-3; d_call: TRBD2
cdr3_aa: CSGREAGSGQFF; cdr3_nt: TGCAGCGGAAGGGAGGCGGGAAGTGGGCAGTTCTTC; v_call: TRBV29-1; clone_size: NA; j_call: TRBJ2-1; d_call: NA
cdr3_aa: CASSSGTGGLYGYTF; cdr3_nt: TGCGCCAGCAGCTCCGGGACAGGGGGGCTGTATGGCTACACCTTC; v_call: TRBV5-1; clone_size: NA; j_call: TRBJ1-2; d_call: TRBD1
cdr3_aa: CASSHQGTEAFF; cdr3_nt: TGCGCCAGCAGTCACCAGGGCACTGAAGCTTTCTTT; v_call: TRBV23-1; clone_size: NA; j_call: TRBJ1-1; d_call: NA
cdr3_aa: CASSSGLAAEQYF; cdr3_nt: TGTGCCAGCAGCTCGGGACTAGCGGCCGAGCAGTACTTC; v_call: TRBV11-2; clone_size: NA; j_call: TRBJ2-7; d_call: TRBD2
cdr3_aa: CASSVGLAGVGETQYF; cdr3_nt: TGTGCCAGCAGCGTAGGACTAGCGGGAGTAGGGGAGACCCAGTACTTC; v_call: TRBV9; clone_size: NA; j_call: TRBJ2-5; d_call: TRBD2
cdr3_aa: CASRETFSSYNEQFF; cdr3_nt: TGTGCCAGTAGGGAGACTTTTAGCTCCTACAATGAGCAGTTCTTC; v_call: TRBV19; clone_size: NA; j_call: TRBJ2-1; d_call: NA
cdr3_aa: CATSDLRTGRNEQFF; cdr3_nt: TGTGCCACCAGTGATTTGAGGACAGGGAGAAATGAGCAGTTCTTC; v_call: TRBV24-1; clone_size: few; j_call: TRBJ2-1; d_call: TRBD1
cdr3_aa: CASNPGQGVLSYTF; cdr3_nt: TGTGCCAGCAACCCGGGACAGGGGGTCTTAAGCTACACCTTC; v_call: TRBV28; clone_size: NA; j_call: TRBJ1-2; d_call: TRBD1
cdr3_aa: CASMILGGVKNEQFF; cdr3_nt: TGTGCCAGCATGATTCTCGGCGGGGTAAAAAATGAGCAGTTCTTC; v_call: TRBV27; clone_size: NA; j_call: TRBJ2-1; d_call: NA
cdr3_aa: CASSYSGGAEETQYF; cdr3_nt: TGTGCCAGCAGTTACTCCGGGGGGGCCGAAGAGACCCAGTACTTC; v_call: TRBV6-5; clone_size: NA; j_call: TRBJ2-5; d_call: TRBD2
cdr3_aa: CASSTRWEASYGYTF; cdr3_nt: TGTGCCAGTAGTACCCGGTGGGAGGCCAGCTATGGCTACACCTTC; v_call: TRBV19; clone_size: NA; j_call: TRBJ1-2; d_call: NA
cdr3_aa: CASSSRTSGRNADTQYF; cdr3_nt: TGTGCCAGCAGCTCCCGGACTAGCGGGAGAAATGCAGATACGCAGTATTTT; v_call: TRBV7-9; clone_size: NA; j_call: TRBJ2-3; d_call: TRBD2